This T cell receptor beta chain was profiled in a study of blood T cell repertoires in COVID-19. The overall study: Samples taken during acute and convalescent COVID-19 were collected in the United States, Italy and Spain.

The age range of participants was 18 to 89 years, with residence in about two dozen US areas. Which cohort a participant joined came from the clinical history participants gave. Recovered participants had two consecutive negative NP/OP PCR tests, healthcare professional clearance, or symptom resolution. The V gene lost 2 bases and the J gene lost 0 bases, with 10 bases spanning the gap. The CDR3 consists of 15 residues. Germline CDR1 reads MNHNY; CDR2 reads SVGAGI (reference sequence). Some clones are missing from TCRdb's copy, which holds only in-frame ones; the method was immunoSEQ multiplex PCR. The sample records roughly 330,000 clones, 88% being singletons.

The source of this sequence is a man aged 25-40 years who had recovered from COVID-19. This chain connects TRBV6-6 to TRBJ2-5; D uncertain. Sequenced material: PBMCs or T cells enriched from blood (not recorded which). The CDR3 DNA follows: TGTGCCAGCAGTTACGCTTATCGGGACCAAGAGACCCAGTACTTC. The encoded protein is CASSYAYRDQETQYF.